The 10 T cell receptor beta chains in this list originate from one sample, sequenced in a study of long-term antiretroviral therapy in people with HIV. Runs used v3.0 of the immunoSEQ assay and were done at survey level. Assay: immunoSEQ multiplex PCR; the TCRdb copy retains only in-frame clones and omits some. This table has approximately 20,000 clones, roughly 89% appearing once. Sample: unsorted PBMCs, taken 2.1 years after starting antiretroviral therapy. All receptors derive from a man younger than 35 with HIV.

This clone occurred a few times. V usage is TRBV7-9 and J usage is TRBJ2-7; 12 bases match TRBD2. CDR1 is SEHNR, CDR2 FQNEAQ, per germline (reference sequence). After removal of 2 bases from V and 0 bases from J, the junction contained 2 bases not matched to a gene. The CDR3 loop spans 16 amino acids. The CDR3 loop is CASSLMTSGSSYEQYF. CDR3 coding DNA: TGTGCCAGCAGCTTAATGACTAGCGGGAGCTCCTACGAGCAGTACTTC.

The gene calls are TRBV6-4 and TRBJ2-2; D gene unclear. Germline V lookup: CDR1 MRHNA, CDR2 SNTAGT. V was cut by 2 bases and J by 5 bases, with 6 bases left in between. The CDR3 runs 13 residues. The CDR3 DNA reads as TGTGCCAGCAGTGACCGCAGTACCGGGGAGCTGTTTTTT. Protein sequence: CASSDRSTGELFF.

This chain joins TRBV6-6 and TRBJ1-1, with 9 bases matching TRBD1. Germline V CDR1 and CDR2: MNHNY, SVGAGI (reference sequence). The V gene end was trimmed by 5 bases and the J gene end by 5 bases; junction bases not matched to a gene: 3. This CDR3 contains 13 residues. CDR3 nucleotides: TGTGCCAGCAGTCGACAGGGGGGGACTGAAGCTTTCTTT. Translation gives CASSRQGGTEAFF.

V is TRBV20-1 and J is TRBJ1-1; D remains unclear. The germline V and J ends were trimmed by 7 bases and 3 bases, with 9 bases remaining between them. The CDR3 runs to 11 residues. The germline V gene encodes CDR1 DFQATT and CDR2 SNEGSKA (reference sequence). DNA for the CDR3: TGCAGTGTATCAGTAGACACTGAAGCTTTCTTT. Translating gives CSVSVDTEAFF.

Only one count was recorded for this clone. The rearrangement joins TRBV4-3 to TRBJ2-7; tentatively, D is TRBD1 or TRBD2 (6 bases each). Germline CDR1 reads LGHNA; CDR2 reads YSLEER. Between the trimmed V and J ends, which lost 0 bases and 6 bases, there was a span of 15 bases. The CDR3 contains 15 residues. CDR3 sequence: CASSQDRRRGGEQYF. The CDR3 region has the DNA TGCGCCAGCAGCCAAGATCGTCGCAGGGGAGGCGAGCAGTACTTC.

Only one count was recorded for this clone. V gene TRBV4-3 combines with J gene TRBJ2-7; 7 nucleotides agree with TRBD1. This CDR3 comprises 19 residues. Germline CDR1 is LGHNA and CDR2 is YSLEER. The ends lost 3 bases at V and 3 bases at J; junction bases unmatched: 20. In DNA, the CDR3 is TGCGCCAGCAGCCAGGGCTTCGGTGTCCCCGGGACAGTACGCTACGAGCAGTACTTC. Translating it yields CASSQGFGVPGTVRYEQYF.

The rearrangement joins TRBV29-1 to TRBJ1-4; a weak D match, TRBD1 (6 bases). Germline V gene sequence: CDR1 SQVTM, CDR2 ANQGSEA. V lost 4 bases and J 1 base, leaving 7 bases between the germline ends. The CDR3 is made up of 13 amino acids. The CDR3 region has the DNA TGCAGCGTTGGGACAGAAACTAATGAAAAACTGTTTTTT. Its translation: CSVGTETNEKLFF. Supplemented by reference TRBV29-1 and TRBJ1-4, the full variable domain reads SAVISQKPSRDICQRGTSLTIQCQVDSQVTMMFWYRQQPGQSLTLIATANQGSEATYESGFVIDKFPISRPNLTFSTLTVSNMSPEDSSIYLCSVGTETNEKLFFGSGTQLSVL.

The chain couples TRBV5-1 to TRBJ2-7, with a possible D match to TRBD1 (5 bases). V gave up 0 bases and J gave up 3 bases, with 13 bases separating them. Germline V gene sequence: CDR1 SGHRS, CDR2 YFSETQ. This CDR3 is built from 15 residues. CDR3 region: CASSLELWQGYEQYF. The CDR3 DNA follows: TGCGCCAGCAGCTTGGAGTTGTGGCAGGGCTACGAGCAGTACTTC.

To note about this clone: At one boundary the junction diverges from the germline segment, which might be a read error. J is TRBJ2-7 and V is TRBV7-7; D is uncertain. Per the germline V gene, CDR1 is SSHAT and CDR2 is FNYEAQ (reference sequence). The CDR3 sequence is 17 residues long. CDR3 coding DNA: TGTGCTAGCAGCTTAGCCGAGGCAGTCCGATGCTCCTACGAGCAGTACTTC. It specifies CASSLAEAVRCSYEQYF.

A few counts support this clone. J is TRBJ2-7 and V is TRBV5-4; D not resolved. Deletions cut 2 bases from V and 2 bases from J, with 8 bases between. Germline CDR1 SGHNT, CDR2 YYREEE (reference sequence). The CDR3 extends over 13 amino acids. The CDR3, as DNA: TGTGCCAGCAGCTTCGGACCCGCCTACGAGCAGTACTTC. Amino acid sequence: CASSFGPAYEQYF.